The 16 T cell receptor beta chains below were found in one sample sequenced in a study of prognosis after radiotherapy for stage I lung cancer. Using two-round multiplex PCR, the authors amplified TCR beta CDR3 from genomic DNA. It was primers specific to each TRBV and TRBJ gene that first-round PCR used. TCRdb reprocessed the multiplex PCR reads with MiXCR, giving one entry per CDR3 protein. This sample has over 12,000 distinct CDR3 sequences; roughly a quarter occur once, and the top ten carry roughly 10%. Sequenced here: PBMCs, sampled before or after stereotactic body radiation therapy (not recorded which). These receptors all come from a donor aged 50 or older with non-small cell lung cancer.

Remarks on this clonotype: It is likely a read error: a sequence one base away is far more abundant. This chain uses TRBV19 with TRBJ2-5, with a weak D call TRBD2 (6 bases). The CDR3 is made up of 15 amino acids. Per the germline V gene, CDR1 is LNHDA and CDR2 is SQIVND (reference sequence). The CDR3 spells CASSLQGRLGNEKFF. CDR3 bases: TGTGCCAGTAGTCTCCAGGGAAGACTAGGCAATGAGAAGTTCTTC.

In the case of this clonotype: Possible read error: a much larger clone is one base away. The chain couples TRBV5-6 to TRBJ1-1; D might be TRBD1 (6 bases). Germline CDR1 and CDR2: SGHDT and YYEEEE. The V and J ends lost 8 bases and 3 bases respectively, with 17 bases between them. The CDR3 length is 14 residues. The CDR3, as DNA: TGTGCCAGAAGCCAACAGGGAGGGGACACTGAAGCTTTCTTT. Translating it yields CARSQQGGDTEAFF. The whole variable domain, remainder taken from reference TRBV5-6 and TRBJ1-1, is DAGVTQSPTHLIKTRGQQVTLRCSPKSGHDTVSWYQQALGQGPQFIFQYYEEEERQRGNFPDRFSGHQFPNYSSELNVNALLLGDSALYLCARSQQGGDTEAFFGQGTRLTVV.

This clonotype was seen repeatedly, ten times or more. V gene TRBV7-2 combines with J gene TRBJ2-3, with 7 bases fitting TRBD2. Trimming at V came to 5 bases and at J to 6 bases, leaving 11 bases not matched to a gene. Germline V CDR1 and CDR2: SGHTA, FQGNSA. The CDR3 length is 15 residues. CDR3 in DNA: TGTGCCAGCAGCCCGTGGACTAGTACTTCTGATACGCAGTATTTT. Its translation is CASSPWTSTSDTQYF. Based on the CDR3 plus reference TRBV7-2 and TRBJ2-3, the full variable domain is GAGVSQSPSNKVTEKGKDVELRCDPISGHTALYWYRQSLGQGLEFLIYFQGNSAPDKSGLPSDRFSAERTGGSVSTLTIQRTQQEDSAVYLCASSPWTSTSDTQYFGPGTRLTVL.

This clonotype was seen at least ten times. A much larger clone differs by one base, so this may be a read error. The chain is built from TRBV5-1 and TRBJ2-1; no firm D call. CDR3 size: 15 residues. The germline gives CDR1 SGHRS, CDR2 YFSETQ. Trimming removed 0 bases from V and 3 bases from J, with 10 bases in between. Written as DNA, the CDR3 is TGCGCCAGCAGCTTGGGGTTTGTCCTCTACAATGAGCAGTTCTTC. Translated: CASSLGFVLYNEQFF.

Many counts were recorded for this clonotype. V is TRBV20-1 and J is TRBJ2-7; the D is unclear. Germline CDR1 DFQATT, CDR2 SNEGSKA (reference sequence). The CDR3 sequence is 12 residues long. V lost 0 bases and J 11 bases, leaving 14 bases between the germline ends. The CDR3 nucleotides are TGCAGTGCTAGAGATTGGACGGCCGGAAAGTACTTC. It codes for CSARDWTAGKYF.

The genes are TRBV28 and TRBJ2-2; 8 bases line up with TRBD1. CDR1 is MDHEN, CDR2 SYDVKM, per germline. The CDR3 has 17 residues. After removal of 7 bases from V and 5 bases from J, the junction contained 15 bases not matched to a gene. The CDR3 reads CASIYLWTGSGTGELFF. The CDR3 coding sequence is TGTGCCAGCATTTACCTGTGGACAGGGAGTGGAACCGGGGAGCTGTTTTTT.

As concerns this clonotype: This probably arose from a read error, given a far larger clone one base away. The rearrangement links TRBV9 to TRBJ1-6; D perhaps matches TRBD1 (5 bases). CDR1 and CDR2 from the germline V gene are SGDLS and YYNGEE. There are 16 residues in the CDR3. Written as DNA, the CDR3 is TGCGCCAGCAGCTTTGGAGGCGGGACCCTTGATTCACCCCTCCACTTT. It encodes CASSFGGGTLDSPLHF.

Of note for this clonotype: The junction does not match germline at one end; this may be a read error. V is TRBV6-1 and J is TRBJ2-1, with 10 bases that match TRBD2. The CDR3 contains 14 residues. Germline CDR1 is MNHNS and CDR2 is SASEGT. This CDR3 is CASREREGSTQQFF. The CDR3 DNA sequence: TGCGCCAGCAGGGAGCGGGAGGGTTCCACTCAGCAGTTCTTC.

This clonotype appeared many times. The V call is TRBV5-1, the J call TRBJ2-5; D is possibly TRBD1 or TRBD2 (5 bases each). Germline V CDR1 and CDR2: SGHRS, YFSETQ. The CDR3 extends over 10 amino acids. Trimming took 4 bases from V and 7 from J, leaving 5 bases between them. The CDR3 DNA follows: TGCGCCAGCAGCGGGGGGACCCAGTACTTC. Translating gives CASSGGTQYF.

This clonotype was recorded at least ten times. The chain employs TRBV4-2 and TRBJ2-1; D may be TRBD2 (5 bases). V gave up 6 bases and J gave up 1 base, with 22 bases separating them. CDR3 length: 18 residues. Germline V CDR1 and CDR2: LGHNA, YNFKEQ. The CDR3 region is CASSDQEREITSYNEQFF. CDR3 nucleotide sequence: TGTGCCAGCAGTGACCAGGAAAGGGAGATCACATCCTACAATGAGCAGTTCTTC.

As concerns this clonotype: The junction and the germline gene differ at one end; a read error may be behind it. This rearrangement joins TRBV6-2 or TRBV6-3 to TRBJ1-2; D ambiguous. The CDR3 has 16 residues. Looked up from germline, CDR1 is MNHEY and CDR2 is SVGEGT. Written as DNA, the CDR3 is TGTGCCAGCAGTGAACTGTTGACAAGAAATAACTATGTCTACTCCTTC. Translation: CASSELLTRNNYVYSF.

Ten or more counts support this clonotype. The V call is TRBV6-1, the J call TRBJ1-4; D is unresolved. CDR1 is MNHNS, CDR2 SASEGT, per germline. Between the trimmed V and J ends, which lost 5 bases and 7 bases, there was a span of 17 bases. The CDR3 totals 15 residues. CDR3 nucleotides: TGTGCCAGCAGTCCTATTCCTGGGGTTGGTGAAAAACTGTTTTTT. Amino acid sequence: CASSPIPGVGEKLFF.

This clonotype showed up many times. The chain is built from TRBV7-9 and TRBJ1-5; 9 bases fit TRBD1. The CDR3 covers 16 residues. Looked up from germline, CDR1 is SEHNR and CDR2 is FQNEAQ (reference sequence). V was clipped by 4 bases and J by 2 bases; unmatched bases: 6. This chain's CDR3 is CASSSDRDRGNQPQHF. CDR3 in DNA: TGTGCCAGCAGCTCCGACCGGGACAGGGGCAATCAGCCCCAGCATTTT.

This clonotype has only a few counts. This likely reflects a read error, since a far larger clone is one base away. This chain uses TRBV6-2 or TRBV6-3 with TRBJ1-5; D perhaps matches TRBD1 (5 bases). Germline-derived CDR1 and CDR2 are MNHEY and SVGEGT. Between the trimmed V and J ends, which lost 7 bases and 2 bases, there was a span of 15 bases. The CDR3 is made up of 15 amino acids. CDR3: CASTTVAGRNQPQHF. CDR3 in DNA: TGTGCCAGCACCACCGTGGCAGGGCGCAATCAGCCCCAGCATTTT.

The V call is TRBV28, the J call TRBJ2-7; D is possibly TRBD1 (5 bases). This CDR3 spans 16 amino acids. CDR1 is MDHEN and CDR2 is SYDVKM in the germline V gene. Deletions cut 5 bases from V and 4 bases from J, with 21 bases between. For the CDR3, the DNA is TGTGCCAGCAGTCCCTCTTTGACAGCAAGCTGGTACGAGCAGTACTTC. Encoded protein: CASSPSLTASWYEQYF.

This clonotype occurred a few times. V and J are TRBV5-6 and TRBJ1-2, with D possibly TRBD1 on 5 matching bases. The CDR3 has 13 amino acids. Germline V gene sequence: CDR1 SGHDT, CDR2 YYEEEE. Trimming took 0 bases from V and 8 from J, leaving 11 bases between them. The CDR3 DNA is TGTGCCAGCAGCTTGGCGACCAGGGACGGCTACACCTTC. As protein: CASSLATRDGYTF.